Following are 16 T cell receptor beta chains from one sample sequenced in a study of cytomegalovirus exposure and HLA in healthy donors. PCR used 60 Vbeta primers and 13 Jbeta primers. Generated by immunoSEQ multiplex PCR, the TCRdb table keeps only in-frame clones and is missing some. The profile shows under 200,000 clones, 76% of them singletons. The sequenced material came from PBMCs. These receptors all come from a female donor in good health and CMV-seronegative.

The chain links TRBV28 to TRBJ1-2; D may be TRBD1 (5 bases). Germline-derived CDR1 and CDR2 are MDHEN and SYDVKM. The CDR3 runs 16 residues. Trimming left V 3 bases short and J 4 bases short, with 18 bases between. The CDR3 sequence is CASSFSQGLRAYGYTF. CDR3 nucleotides: TGTGCCAGCAGTTTCAGCCAGGGCCTTAGGGCCTATGGCTACACCTTC.

The chain couples TRBV7-6 to TRBJ2-1, with 15 bases identical to TRBD2. CDR3 length equals 16 residues. Per the germline V gene, CDR1 is SGHVS and CDR2 is FNYEAQ. With 5 bases clipped from V and 7 bases from J, the junction kept 6 bases outside the gene matches. The CDR3 bases are TGTGCCAGCAGCCCATCCGGGACTAGCGGGAGGAATGAGCAGTTCTTC. This encodes CASSPSGTSGRNEQFF.

The chain is built from TRBV29-1 and TRBJ1-1; tentatively, D is TRBD1 (6 bases). Germline CDR1 is SQVTM and CDR2 is ANQGSEA. V was clipped by 7 bases and J by 5 bases, with 11 bases between them. CDR3 length: 11 amino acids. CDR3 DNA: TGCAGCGGGAGAAGGGGGACTGAAGCTTTCTTT. Translation gives CSGRRGTEAFF.

V gene TRBV7-9 combines with J gene TRBJ1-2; D might be TRBD1 (5 bases). This CDR3 is built from 15 residues. Germline CDR1 reads SEHNR; CDR2 reads FQNEAQ (reference sequence). Trimming cost V 2 bases and J 8 bases, with 18 bases left between them. The CDR3 region is CASSLIWGAGDGYTF. In nucleotides, the CDR3 is TGTGCCAGCAGCTTAATTTGGGGCGCGGGAGACGGCTACACCTTC.

The chain is built from TRBV5-1 and TRBJ1-2; D possibly corresponds to TRBD1 (6 bases). The germline V and J ends were trimmed by 0 bases and 8 bases, with 14 bases remaining between them. Germline assignment: CDR1 SGHRS and CDR2 YFSETQ. This CDR3 region has 14 residues. CDR3 nucleotide sequence: TGCGCCAGCAGCTTGGACAGGGAGGGCATCGGCTACACCTTC. Its translation is CASSLDREGIGYTF.

The rearrangement joins TRBV29-1 to TRBJ1-3, with 8 bases that match TRBD1. In germline, CDR1 is SQVTM, CDR2 ANQGSEA. The CDR3 covers 13 residues. Trimming cost V 6 bases and J 2 bases; bases outside gene matches: 3. The CDR3 DNA follows: TGCAGCGTCAAGGACAGGGCTGGAAACACCATATATTTT. Amino acids: CSVKDRAGNTIYF.

The chain joins TRBV28 to TRBJ2-5; 8 nucleotides line up with TRBD1. This CDR3 has 16 amino acids. The V gene's germline CDR1 is MDHEN and CDR2 SYDVKM. V gave up 6 bases and J gave up 3 bases; unmatched junction bases: 12. The CDR3 DNA reads as TGTGCCAGCAGGAATCAGGGGGCGGGGAGGAAAGAGACCCAGTACTTC. Its translation: CASRNQGAGRKETQYF.

This rearrangement joins TRBV14 to TRBJ1-3; unclear D gene. This CDR3 contains 13 residues. Germline V gene sequence: CDR1 SGHDN, CDR2 FVKESK. V lost 5 bases and J 4 bases, leaving 9 bases between the germline ends. The CDR3 DNA reads TGTGCCAGCAGCAACGTAGCCGGAAACACCATATATTTT. Translation gives CASSNVAGNTIYF.

This clone was recorded only once. V is TRBV2 and J is TRBJ2-2; tentatively, D is TRBD2 (5 bases). CDR1 is SNHLY and CDR2 is FYNNEI in the germline V gene. The CDR3 runs to 14 residues. The germline V and J ends were trimmed by 8 bases and 2 bases, with 12 bases remaining between them. The DNA of the CDR3 is TGTGCCAGCCAACTAGGTCTCAACACCGGGGAGCTGTTTTTT. It specifies CASQLGLNTGELFF.

This chain uses TRBV19 with TRBJ1-2, with 9 bases matching TRBD1. Looked up from germline, CDR1 is LNHDA and CDR2 is SQIVND (reference sequence). J gave up 4 bases and V 5 bases, and 14 bases lay outside the gene matches. CDR3 size: 17 residues. CDR3 sequence (DNA): TGTGCCAGTAGTGGTGGGACAGGGAAGGGTTTGGGCTATGGCTACACCTTC. Protein product: CASSGGTGKGLGYGYTF.

This clone has just one count. This chain connects TRBV30 to TRBJ2-2; maybe TRBD2 (6 bases). The germline gives CDR1 GTSNPN, CDR2 SVGIG (reference sequence). CDR3 length equals 13 residues. V was cut by 4 bases and J by 6 bases, with 12 bases left in between. This CDR3 reads CAWKEGRAGELFF. In DNA form, the CDR3 reads TGTGCCTGGAAGGAGGGGCGGGCCGGGGAGCTGTTTTTT.

The chain recombines TRBV18 with TRBJ2-1; TRBD1 aligns across 8 bases. V shed 0 bases and J 12 bases; nucleotides not matched to a gene: 13. This CDR3 comprises 16 residues. Looked up from germline, CDR1 is KGHSH and CDR2 is LQKENI. This chain's CDR3 is CASSPPGDRGLGGQFF. CDR3 nucleotide sequence: TGTGCCAGCTCACCACCCGGAGACAGGGGCCTTGGTGGGCAGTTCTTC.

This clone showed up just once. The chain has TRBV29-1 and TRBJ2-5, with 9 bases identical to TRBD1. This CDR3 is 14 amino acids long. CDR1 SQVTM and CDR2 ANQGSEA come from the germline V gene. V shed 6 bases and J 11 bases; nucleotides not matched to a gene: 16. CDR3 in DNA: TGCAGCGTAGAACCGGGACAGGGTGGGCAACGGCAGTACTTC. This gives the protein CSVEPGQGGQRQYF.

This chain joins TRBV6-1 and TRBJ2-7, with 8 nucleotides matching TRBD2. CDR3 length equals 13 residues. Germline-derived CDR1 and CDR2 are MNHNS and SASEGT. Unmatched junction bases numbered 3, after V lost 7 bases and J lost 1 base. The CDR3 here is CASIAGLSYEQYF. The CDR3 coding sequence is TGTGCCAGCATAGCGGGGTTATCCTACGAGCAGTACTTC.

V and J are TRBV4-2 and TRBJ1-1; D might be TRBD1 (5 bases). Between the trimmed V and J ends, which lost 1 base and 5 bases, there was a span of 17 bases. This CDR3 has 16 residues. From germline, CDR1 is LGHNA and CDR2 YNFKEQ. CDR3 protein: CASSQGFVSGLTEAFF. CDR3 in DNA: TGTGCCAGCAGCCAAGGCTTTGTGTCAGGGCTTACTGAAGCTTTCTTT.

CDR3 coding DNA: TGCAGCGCCTCCCCCCATAGCAGCGGTGAGCAGTTCTTC. This encodes CSASPHSSGEQFF. The chain uses TRBV29-1 and TRBJ2-1; the D gene is possibly TRBD2 (5 bases). Germline V CDR1 and CDR2: SQVTM, ANQGSEA. Trimming took 7 bases from V and 9 from J, leaving 19 bases between them. This CDR3 is 13 amino acids long.